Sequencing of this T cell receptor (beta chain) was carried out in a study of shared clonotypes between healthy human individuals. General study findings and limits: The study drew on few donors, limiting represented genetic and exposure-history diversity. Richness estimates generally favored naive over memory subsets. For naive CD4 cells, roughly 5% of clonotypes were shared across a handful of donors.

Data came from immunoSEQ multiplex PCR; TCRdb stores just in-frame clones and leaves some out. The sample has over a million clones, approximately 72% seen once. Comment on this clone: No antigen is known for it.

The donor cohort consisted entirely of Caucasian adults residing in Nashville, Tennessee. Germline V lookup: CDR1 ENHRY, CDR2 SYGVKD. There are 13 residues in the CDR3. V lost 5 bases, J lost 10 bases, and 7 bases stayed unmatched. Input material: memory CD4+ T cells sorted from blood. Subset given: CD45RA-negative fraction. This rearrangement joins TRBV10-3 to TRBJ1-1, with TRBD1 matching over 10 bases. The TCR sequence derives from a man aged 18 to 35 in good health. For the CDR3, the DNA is TGTGCCATCAGTTTTGGGACAGGGGACGCAGCTTTCTTT. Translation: CAISFGTGDAAFF.